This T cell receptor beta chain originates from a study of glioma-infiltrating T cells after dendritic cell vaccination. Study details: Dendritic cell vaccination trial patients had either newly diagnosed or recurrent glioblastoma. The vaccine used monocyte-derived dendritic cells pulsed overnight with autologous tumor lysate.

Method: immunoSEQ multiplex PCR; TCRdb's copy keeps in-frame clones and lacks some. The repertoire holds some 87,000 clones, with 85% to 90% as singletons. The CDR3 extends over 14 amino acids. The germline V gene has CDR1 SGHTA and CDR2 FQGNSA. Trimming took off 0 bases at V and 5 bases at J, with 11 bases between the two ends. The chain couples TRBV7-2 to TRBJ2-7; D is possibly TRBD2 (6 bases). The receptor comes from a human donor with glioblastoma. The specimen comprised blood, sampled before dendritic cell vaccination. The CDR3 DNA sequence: TGTGCCAGCAGCTTAGCGGGACTGGGCGACGAGCAGTACTTC. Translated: CASSLAGLGDEQYF.